Listed below are T cell receptor beta chains from one sample, sequenced in a study of T cell responses to AZD1222 COVID-19 vaccine. The assay was immunoSEQ multiplex PCR, and TCRdb's table has in-frame clones only and misses some. The data show 250,000 to 300,000 clones, roughly 93% seen once. Sequences were derived from peripheral blood, sampled 28 days after the second AZD1222 dose. All receptors derive from an adult who received the AZD1222 COVID-19 vaccine. Both conserved end residues are part of each CDR3. The D gene is left open where the match is weak. Where a row states a size, it is once, few, many or the class of an expanded clone; other rows omit it.

TRBJ2-7	-	15	TRBD1	TRBV4-1	CASSQGPGGPYEQYF	TGCGCCAGCAGCCAAGGGCCAGGGGGACCCTACGAGCAGTACTTC
TRBJ2-5	-	13	-	TRBV2	CASNEERMETQYF	TGTGCCAGCAACGAGGAGAGAATGGAGACCCAGTACTTC
TRBJ1-2	-	15	TRBD1	TRBV6-5	CASSYGQGNVYGYTF	TGTGCCAGCAGTTACGGACAGGGTAACGTCTATGGCTACACCTTC
TRBJ2-7	-	14	-	TRBV18	CASSGQGPGYEQYF	TGTGCCAGCTCGGGACAAGGCCCCGGCTACGAGCAGTACTTC
TRBJ2-1	-	15	TRBD2	TRBV14	CASSLRAGVANEQFF	TGTGCCAGCAGCCTCCGAGCGGGAGTCGCCAATGAGCAGTTCTTC
TRBJ2-2	-	15	TRBD1	TRBV27	CASKQGALGTGELFF	TGTGCCAGCAAACAGGGGGCGCTGGGCACCGGGGAGCTGTTTTTT
TRBJ2-7	-	15	-	TRBV7-9	CASSRTGTPSHEQYF	TGTGCCAGCAGCCGGACCGGGACACCCTCTCACGAGCAGTACTTC
TRBJ2-7	-	13	-	TRBV3-1/TRBV3-2	CASSPTTPHEQYF	TGTGCCAGCAGCCCCACGACCCCTCACGAGCAGTACTTC
TRBJ2-1	-	14	-	TRBV28	CASSPGLMYNEQFF	TGTGCCAGCAGTCCAGGACTGATGTACAATGAGCAGTTCTTC
TRBJ2-7	-	11	TRBD1	TRBV20-1	CSAGQGNEQYF	TGCAGTGCCGGACAGGGGAACGAGCAGTACTTC
TRBJ1-4	-	15	-	TRBV2	CASSWSHGTNEKLFF	TGTGCCAGCAGTTGGAGCCACGGAACTAATGAAAAACTGTTTTTT
TRBJ1-1	-	16	TRBD1	TRBV2	CASSGRGQVMNTEAFF	TGTGCCAGCAGTGGTAGGGGGCAGGTGATGAACACTGAAGCTTTCTTT
TRBJ1-2	-	15	TRBD1	TRBV7-4	CASSPRGRGNYGYTF	TGTGCCAGCAGCCCGAGGGGGCGAGGTAACTATGGCTACACCTTC
TRBJ1-2	-	13	-	TRBV6-5	CASSSRDLGGYTF	TGTGCCAGCAGCTCCCGGGACCTGGGTGGCTACACCTTC
TRBJ1-6	-	13	-	TRBV4-3	CASSQVISAALHF	TGCGCCAGCAGCCAAGTAATATCCGCGGCCCTCCACTTT
TRBJ1-2	-	18	TRBD1	TRBV28	CASSSGGQGQGALYGYTF	TGTGCCAGCAGTTCAGGTGGACAGGGGCAAGGGGCATTGTATGGCTACACCTTC
TRBJ1-2	-	14	-	TRBV11-2	CASSLDHNSYGYTF	TGTGCCAGCAGCTTAGATCATAACAGCTATGGCTACACCTTC
TRBJ1-6	-	15	-	TRBV5-1	CASSLETINNSPLHF	TGCGCCAGCAGCTTGGAGACAATAAATAATTCACCCCTCCACTTT
TRBJ1-1	-	11	-	TRBV20-1	CSARGRTEAFF	TGCAGTGCTAGAGGGCGAACTGAAGCTTTCTTT
TRBJ2-1	once	14	-	TRBV6-5	CATQGGTDYNEQFF	TGTGCCACCCAGGGGGGGACAGATTACAATGAGCAGTTCTTC
TRBJ1-2	few	12	TRBD1	TRBV2	CASQGGGYGYTF	TGTGCCAGCCAGGGGGGTGGATATGGCTACACCTTC
TRBJ1-1	-	15	TRBD1	TRBV18	CASSRQGVENTEAFF	TGTGCCAGCTCACGACAGGGTGTGGAGAACACTGAAGCTTTCTTT
TRBJ1-5	-	12	-	TRBV7-9	CASSFPHQPQHF	TGTGCCAGCAGCTTTCCCCATCAGCCCCAGCATTTT
TRBJ1-1	-	15	TRBD1	TRBV6-5	CASRRGDRPNTEAFF	TGTGCCAGCAGGAGAGGGGACAGACCGAACACTGAAGCTTTCTTT
TRBJ2-5	-	13	TRBD1	TRBV28	CASSWDSQETQYF	TGTGCCAGCAGTTGGGACAGTCAAGAGACCCAGTACTTC
TRBJ1-1	-	15	-	TRBV28	CASSLRRLRDTEAFF	TGTGCCAGCAGTTTAAGGAGGCTCAGAGACACTGAAGCTTTCTTT
TRBJ2-2	once	14	TRBD2	TRBV10-3	CAISPAGRTGELFF	TGTGCCATCAGTCCAGCGGGACGGACCGGGGAGCTGTTTTTT
TRBJ2-7	-	13	-	TRBV19	CASSPDSSYEQYF	TGTGCCAGTAGTCCCGACAGTTCCTACGAGCAGTACTTC
TRBJ1-3	-	17	-	TRBV3-1/TRBV3-2	CASSQEGTYGSGNTIYF	TGTGCCAGCAGCCAAGAGGGGACCTACGGCTCTGGAAACACCATATATTTT
TRBJ1-2	-	14	TRBD1	TRBV18	CASSAGTGVAGYTF	TGTGCCAGCTCGGCCGGGACAGGGGTAGCTGGCTACACCTTC
TRBJ1-1	-	13	TRBD1	TRBV12-3/TRBV12-4	CASSWTGNTEAFF	TGTGCCAGCAGTTGGACAGGGAACACTGAAGCTTTCTTT
TRBJ1-2	-	16	TRBD1	TRBV28	CASSQIRQGAIRGYTF	TGTGCCAGCAGTCAAATTCGACAGGGGGCTATCCGTGGCTACACCTTC
TRBJ2-7	-	15	TRBD1	TRBV7-9	CASSLSGTGGYEQYF	TGTGCCAGCAGCCTATCCGGGACAGGGGGGTACGAGCAGTACTTC
TRBJ1-2	-	13	-	TRBV3-1/TRBV3-2	CASSQVRVGGYTF	TGTGCCAGCAGCCAAGTCAGGGTCGGCGGCTACACCTTC
TRBJ2-1	-	16	TRBD2	TRBV4-2	CASSQEASGARNEQFF	TGTGCCAGCAGCCAAGAGGCTAGCGGGGCCCGCAATGAGCAGTTCTTC
TRBJ2-7	-	13	TRBD1	TRBV10-3	CAISVRQGNEQYF	TGTGCCATCAGTGTACGACAGGGTAACGAGCAGTACTTC
TRBJ2-2	-	16	TRBD2	TRBV9	CASSVEGGRNTGELFF	TGTGCCAGCAGCGTAGAGGGCGGGAGAAACACCGGGGAGCTGTTTTTT
TRBJ1-4	-	16	-	TRBV4-1	CASSRGPKQGGEKLFF	TGCGCCAGCAGCCGAGGGCCTAAGCAGGGAGGGGAAAAACTGTTTTTT
TRBJ1-6	-	17	TRBD1	TRBV30	CAWSSLPRTGGNSPLHF	TGTGCCTGGAGTTCACTCCCTAGGACAGGGGGGAATTCACCCCTCCACTTT
TRBJ2-7	-	14	-	TRBV4-1	CASSQDIRTYEQYF	TGCGCCAGCAGCCAAGATATACGGACCTACGAGCAGTACTTC
TRBJ1-6	-	15	-	TRBV27	CASSRGGVANSPLHF	TGTGCCAGCTCCCGGGGAGGGGTAGCAAATTCACCCCTCCACTTT
TRBJ1-4	-	16	-	TRBV2	CASIGSPGATNEKLFF	TGTGCCAGCATCGGGTCCCCTGGGGCAACTAATGAAAAACTGTTTTTT
TRBJ1-6	-	19	-	TRBV28	CASNPGTGARGGLKSPLHF	TGTGCCAGCAACCCGGGGACGGGGGCACGGGGAGGGTTGAAGTCACCCCTCCACTTT
TRBJ1-2	-	14	TRBD1	TRBV5-1	CASSPGTAWSGYTF	TGCGCCAGCAGCCCCGGGACAGCCTGGAGTGGCTACACCTTC
TRBJ2-2	-	16	-	TRBV5-4	CASSQGGQGGTGELFF	TGTGCCAGCAGCCAGGGGGGGCAAGGTGGCACCGGGGAGCTGTTTTTT
TRBJ1-4	-	13	TRBD1	TRBV20-1	CSASTGGHEKLFF	TGCAGTGCTAGTACAGGGGGCCATGAAAAACTGTTTTTT
TRBJ1-5	-	14	-	TRBV19	CASGGGALNQPQHF	TGTGCCAGTGGCGGGGGGGCACTCAATCAGCCCCAGCATTTT
TRBJ2-3	-	15	-	TRBV7-9	CASSFGGARTDTQYF	TGTGCCAGCAGCTTTGGCGGGGCCCGCACAGATACGCAGTATTTT
TRBJ1-1	-	13	-	TRBV29-1	CSGSTPGGRGAFF	TGCAGCGGTTCCACTCCTGGAGGGCGCGGAGCTTTCTTT
TRBJ1-5	-	16	-	TRBV2	CASSWDPTGLPGPQHF	TGTGCCAGCAGTTGGGACCCCACAGGGTTGCCGGGGCCCCAGCATTTT
TRBJ2-5	-	17	TRBD2	TRBV9	CASSAGTSGGAGETQYF	TGTGCCAGCAGCGCCGGGACTAGCGGGGGGGCAGGGGAGACCCAGTACTTC
TRBJ1-1	-	14	TRBD1	TRBV5-4	CASSRYAGGTEAFF	TGTGCCAGCAGCCGATACGCAGGGGGCACTGAAGCTTTCTTT
TRBJ1-3	-	14	-	TRBV7-9	CASSSWDSGNTIYF	TGTGCCAGCAGCTCCTGGGACTCTGGAAACACCATATATTTT
TRBJ2-1	-	13	TRBD1	TRBV7-3	CASSITGDNEQFF	TGTGCCAGCAGCATTACAGGGGACAATGAGCAGTTCTTC
TRBJ2-6	-	16	TRBD1	TRBV10-3	CATRGQGDPGANVLTF	TGTGCCACCAGGGGACAGGGTGACCCTGGGGCCAACGTCCTGACTTTC
TRBJ2-7	-	14	TRBD1	TRBV29-1	CSVALGQGAWEQYF	TGCAGCGTGGCCCTGGGACAGGGGGCTTGGGAGCAGTACTTC
TRBJ1-2	-	13	-	TRBV14	CASSPWGNYGYTF	TGTGCCAGCAGCCCCTGGGGGAACTATGGCTACACCTTC
TRBJ2-7	-	12	-	TRBV3-1/TRBV3-2	CASTGRGYEQYF	TGTGCCAGCACCGGACGGGGGTACGAGCAGTACTTC
TRBJ1-4	-	13	-	TRBV4-1	CASSQAANEKLFF	TGCGCCAGCAGCCAAGCGGCCAATGAAAAACTGTTTTTT